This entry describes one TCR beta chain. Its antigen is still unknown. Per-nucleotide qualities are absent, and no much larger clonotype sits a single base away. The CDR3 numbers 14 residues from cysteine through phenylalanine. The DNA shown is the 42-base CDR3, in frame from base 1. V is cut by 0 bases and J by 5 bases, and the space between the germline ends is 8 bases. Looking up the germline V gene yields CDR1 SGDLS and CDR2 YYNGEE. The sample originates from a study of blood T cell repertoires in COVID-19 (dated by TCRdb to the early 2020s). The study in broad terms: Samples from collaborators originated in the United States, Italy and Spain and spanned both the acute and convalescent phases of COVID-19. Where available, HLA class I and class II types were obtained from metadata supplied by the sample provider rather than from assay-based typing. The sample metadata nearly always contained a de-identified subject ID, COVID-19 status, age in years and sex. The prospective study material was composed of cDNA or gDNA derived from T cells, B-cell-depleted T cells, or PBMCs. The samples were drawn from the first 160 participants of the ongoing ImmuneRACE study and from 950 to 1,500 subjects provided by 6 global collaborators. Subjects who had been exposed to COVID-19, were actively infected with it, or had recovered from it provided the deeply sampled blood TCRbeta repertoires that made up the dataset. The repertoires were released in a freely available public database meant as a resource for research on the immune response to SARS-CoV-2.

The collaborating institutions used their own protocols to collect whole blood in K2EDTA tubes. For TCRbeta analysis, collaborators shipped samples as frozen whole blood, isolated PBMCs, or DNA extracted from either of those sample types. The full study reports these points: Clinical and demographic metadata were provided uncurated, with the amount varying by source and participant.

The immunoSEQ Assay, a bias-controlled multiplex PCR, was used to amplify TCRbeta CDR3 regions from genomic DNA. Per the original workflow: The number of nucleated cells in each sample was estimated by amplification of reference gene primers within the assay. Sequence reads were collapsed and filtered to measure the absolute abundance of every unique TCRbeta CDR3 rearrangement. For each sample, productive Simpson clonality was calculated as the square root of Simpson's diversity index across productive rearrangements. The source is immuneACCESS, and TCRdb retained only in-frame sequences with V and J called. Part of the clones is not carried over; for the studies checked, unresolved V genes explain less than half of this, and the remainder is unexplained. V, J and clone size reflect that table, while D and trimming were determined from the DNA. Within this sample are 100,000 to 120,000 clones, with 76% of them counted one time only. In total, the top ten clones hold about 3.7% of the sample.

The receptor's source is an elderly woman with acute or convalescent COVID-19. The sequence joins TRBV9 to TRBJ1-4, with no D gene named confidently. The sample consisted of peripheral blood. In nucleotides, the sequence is TGTGCCAGCAGCGTAGGTGGGCAGAATGAAAAACTGTTTTTT. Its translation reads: CASSVGGQNEKLFF.